One sample yielded the 10 T cell receptor beta chains listed below, sequenced in a study of graft-versus-host responses after intestinal transplantation. These receptors' antigens are unknown. Here immunoSEQ multiplex PCR was the method, and the copy in TCRdb shows in-frame clones only, minus some. Of about 89,000 clones listed, less than 95% are singletons. The material sequenced was unstimulated CD4+ T cells sorted from spleen or lymph node cells, taken before transplant. The receptor source for this set is a human donor who was the organ donor for an intestinal transplant.

This chain uses TRBV6-5 with TRBJ1-6, with 7 bases aligning to TRBD1. CDR3 length: 12 amino acids. Trimming removed 8 bases from V and 7 bases from J; junction bases left unmatched: 2. Germline CDR1 is MNHEY and CDR2 is SVGAGI. The CDR3 DNA sequence: TGTGCCAGCCGACAGGGAAATTCACCCCTCCACTTT. It specifies CASRQGNSPLHF.

The rearrangement uses TRBV5-4 and TRBJ1-6, with D hard to call. There are 14 residues in the CDR3. V lost 0 bases and J lost 7, with 8 bases in between. CDR1 and CDR2 (germline): SGHNT, YYREEE (reference sequence). The CDR3 nucleotides read TGTGCCAGCAGCTTGGCGTCGGGAAATTCACCCCTCCACTTT. This sequence encodes CASSLASGNSPLHF.

The genes are TRBV4-2 and TRBJ1-3, with a possible D match to TRBD1 (5 bases). Germline V CDR1 and CDR2: LGHNA, YNFKEQ. V shed 2 bases and J shed 8 bases, with 16 bases lying between them. The CDR3 consists of 15 residues. In nucleotides, the CDR3 is TGTGCCAGCAGCCAATTCACGGGGTCGGGGGACACCATATATTTT. Protein: CASSQFTGSGDTIYF.

The rearrangement joins TRBV29-1 to TRBJ1-2, with TRBD1 matching over 7 bases. V was pared by 6 bases and J by 5 bases, with 3 bases of the junction left unmatched. This CDR3 comprises 11 residues. CDR1 SQVTM and CDR2 ANQGSEA come from the germline V gene. CDR3 region: CSVGDRYGYTF. DNA of the CDR3: TGCAGCGTCGGGGACAGATATGGCTACACCTTC.

The rearrangement joins TRBV7-2 to TRBJ2-7; unclear D gene. The CDR3 spans 13 residues. CDR1 and CDR2 (germline): SGHTA, FQGNSA. Between the trimmed V and J ends, which lost 1 base and 1 base, there was a span of 5 bases. The DNA of the CDR3 is TGTGCCAGCAGCTTAGGGATGTCCTACGAGCAGTACTTC. Protein: CASSLGMSYEQYF.

This clone is a singleton in its sample. The genes are TRBV5-4 and TRBJ1-1; 7 nucleotides line up with TRBD1. The germline gives CDR1 SGHNT, CDR2 YYREEE (reference sequence). This CDR3 contains 14 residues. J gave up 0 bases and V 4 bases, and 3 bases lay outside the gene matches. The CDR3 protein is CASSLQGMNTEAFF. The CDR3 nucleotides are TGTGCCAGCAGCCTACAGGGGATGAACACTGAAGCTTTCTTT.

This CDR3 reads CSARPADGYTF. CDR3 nucleotides: TGCAGTGCTAGACCGGCGGATGGCTACACCTTC. The genes are TRBV20-1 and TRBJ1-2; D gene ambiguous. This CDR3 spans 11 amino acids. V was cut by 2 bases and J by 6 bases, with 7 bases left in between. The germline gives CDR1 DFQATT, CDR2 SNEGSKA (reference sequence).

The chain carries TRBV5-1 and TRBJ1-6; no definite D call. Trimming left V 1 base short and J 2 bases short, with 10 bases between. Germline loops: CDR1 SGHRS, CDR2 YFSETQ. This CDR3 region has 16 residues. CDR3 nucleotides: TGCGCCAGCAGCTTGTCGTTCTTGGCCTATAATTCACCCCTCCACTTT. It is translated as CASSLSFLAYNSPLHF.

The chain is built from TRBV4-3 and TRBJ2-7; TRBD2 matches 11 bases. Germline CDR1 LGHNA, CDR2 YSLEER. The trim removed 0 bases at V and 10 bases at J, leaving 2 bases unmatched. The CDR3 has 13 residues. As DNA, the CDR3 is TGCGCCAGCAGCCAAGAGCTAGCGGGGGGACAGTACTTC. Its translation is CASSQELAGGQYF.

This clone has only one observation. The chain has TRBV6-1 and TRBJ1-6; 9 nucleotides match TRBD1. Trimming at V came to 2 bases and at J to 10 bases, leaving 9 bases not matched to a gene. Germline V gives CDR1 MNHNS, CDR2 SASEGT. This CDR3 has 16 residues. The CDR3 region is CASSEPPGTGRSPLHF. The CDR3 nucleotides are TGTGCCAGCAGTGAACCCCCCGGGACAGGGAGGTCACCCCTCCACTTT.